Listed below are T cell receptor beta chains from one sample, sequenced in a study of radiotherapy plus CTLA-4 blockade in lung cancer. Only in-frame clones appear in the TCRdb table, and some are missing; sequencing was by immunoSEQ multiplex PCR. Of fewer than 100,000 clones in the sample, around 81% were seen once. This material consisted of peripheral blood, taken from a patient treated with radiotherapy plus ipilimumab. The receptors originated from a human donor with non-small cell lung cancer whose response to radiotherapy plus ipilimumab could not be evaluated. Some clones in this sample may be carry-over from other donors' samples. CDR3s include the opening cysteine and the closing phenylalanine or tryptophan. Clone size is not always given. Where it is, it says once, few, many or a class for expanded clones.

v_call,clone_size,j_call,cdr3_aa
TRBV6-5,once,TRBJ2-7,CASSYSYGTGIEYF
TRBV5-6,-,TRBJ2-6,CASSLYSGANVLTF
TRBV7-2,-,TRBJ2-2,CASSLAGLAGGIGTGELFF
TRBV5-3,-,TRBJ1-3,CARSSYHRGTSGNTIYF
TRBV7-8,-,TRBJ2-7,CASSSGLAGYEQYF
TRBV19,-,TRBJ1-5,CASSIENRGGQPQHF
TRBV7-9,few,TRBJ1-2,CASSPVNGNGYTF
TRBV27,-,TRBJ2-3,CASSFSLAGADTDTQYF
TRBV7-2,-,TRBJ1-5,CASSLIAGAVAQPQHF
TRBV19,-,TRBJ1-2,CASSIGLEGHFYGYTF
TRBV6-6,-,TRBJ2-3,CASSQTTDTQYF